The 20 T cell receptor beta chains listed next were all sequenced from one sample in a study of T cells in Graves' hyperthyroidism and ophthalmopathy. The source material, RNA transcripts, was used to amplify TCR beta CDR3 regions. The HTBI primer set served for first-round RT-PCR of the TCR CDR3. Each CDR3 protein is one row after TCRdb ran MiXCR on the multiplex PCR reads. The profile covers about 52,000 distinct CDR3 sequences, with roughly half appearing a single time and about a tenth taken by the ten largest. The sample taken for sequencing was blood. The receptors originated from a woman between 45 and 60 years old with Graves' ophthalmopathy.

This chain connects TRBV5-4 to TRBJ2-5; the match to TRBD2 covers 11 bases. Germline V gives CDR1 SGHNT, CDR2 YYREEE (reference sequence). This CDR3 region has 18 residues. J gave up 4 bases and V 0 bases, and 11 bases lay outside the gene matches. CDR3 DNA: TGTGCCAGCAGCTTGGGACTAGCGGGGCCATCCTCAGGAGAGACCCAGTACTTC. Its protein is CASSLGLAGPSSGETQYF.

This chain joins TRBV29-1 and TRBJ2-7; 8 nucleotides agree with TRBD1. The trim removed 4 bases at V and 2 bases at J, leaving 4 bases unmatched. The CDR3 extends over 13 amino acids. Germline loops: CDR1 SQVTM, CDR2 ANQGSEA. The CDR3 region is CSVVDRGTYEQYF. In DNA form, the CDR3 reads TGCAGCGTTGTCGACAGGGGAACCTACGAGCAGTACTTC.

The chain links TRBV19 to TRBJ2-3; 7 nucleotides match TRBD2. The CDR3 sequence is 14 residues long. The V gene end was trimmed by 5 bases and the J gene end by 1 base; junction bases not matched to a gene: 3. CDR1 and CDR2 (germline): LNHDA, SQIVND (reference sequence). The CDR3 sequence: CASSGGGGTDTQYF. In DNA, the CDR3 is TGTGCCAGTAGTGGGGGGGGGGGCACAGATACGCAGTATTTT.

This clonotype is deemed medium-sized (0.01 to 0.1%). This chain joins TRBV24-1 and TRBJ2-1; no definite D call. Trimming took off 3 bases at V and 5 bases at J, with 10 bases between the two ends. This CDR3 comprises 14 residues. CDR1 is KGHDR and CDR2 is SFDVKD in the germline V gene. The CDR3 DNA is TGTGCCACCAGTGATGCCGGGCAGGACAATGAGCAGTTCTTC. Translating gives CATSDAGQDNEQFF.

This clonotype has ten or more counts. This chain connects TRBV5-1 to TRBJ2-7, with no clear D. The germline gives CDR1 SGHRS, CDR2 YFSETQ. The CDR3 has 14 residues. Trimming shortened V by 5 bases and J by 5 bases, and 17 bases separated the two germline ends. The DNA of the CDR3 is TGCGCCAGCAGTCCTACGCGGTCTACGAACGAGCAGTACTTC. Residues: CASSPTRSTNEQYF.

On this clonotype itself: At one end the junction does not follow the germline gene, possibly because of a read error. J is TRBJ1-3 and V is TRBV6-5; D may be TRBD1 (6 bases). The length of the CDR3 is 14 residues. Germline loops: CDR1 MNHEY, CDR2 SVGAGI. CDR3 bases: TGTGCCAGCGGTCCATCAGGGGCTGGAAACACCATAGATTTT. Amino acids: CASGPSGAGNTIDF.

The CDR3 DNA is TGTGCCAGCAGCTCGGGACAGGGGAGCACAGATACGCAGTATTTT. This translates into CASSSGQGSTDTQYF. The chain combines TRBV5-6 with TRBJ2-3; 10 bases agree with TRBD1. CDR1 SGHDT and CDR2 YYEEEE come from the germline V gene. The V and J ends lost 3 bases and 0 bases, in that order; junction bases with no gene match: 1. The CDR3 totals 15 residues.

This clonotype was observed at least ten times. This chain uses TRBV5-1 with TRBJ2-7; a weak D match, TRBD2 (5 bases). CDR3 size: 12 residues. Germline CDR1 is SGHRS and CDR2 is YFSETQ. With 5 bases removed from V and 3 bases from J, the gap between germline ends came to 9 bases. The CDR3 bases are TGCGCCAGCAGGGAGGAGGACTACGAGCAGTACTTC. Translated: CASREEDYEQYF.

The chain has TRBV19 and TRBJ1-2; 9 bases are shared with TRBD1. Trimming took 5 bases from V and 0 from J; bases not matched to a gene: 1. The CDR3 runs to 14 residues. In germline, CDR1 is LNHDA, CDR2 SQIVND (reference sequence). The CDR3 nucleotides are TGTGCCAGTAGTGGGACAGGGACTAACTATGGCTACACCTTC. Encoded protein: CASSGTGTNYGYTF.

Regarding this clonotype: The conserved final phenylalanine or tryptophan is absent from the CDR3, which likely points to a read error. The chain employs TRBV29-1 and TRBJ1-1; D perhaps matches TRBD1 (6 bases). This CDR3 is 13 amino acids long. CDR1 SQVTM and CDR2 ANQGSEA come from the germline V gene. This CDR3 is CSTRDTMNAEAFL. CDR3 coding DNA: TGCAGCACCCGGGACACCATGAACGCTGAAGCTTTCCTT.

This clonotype showed up many times. This chain links TRBV20-1 with TRBJ1-5; 7 bases map to TRBD1. Trimming at V came to 0 bases and at J to 2 bases, leaving 4 bases not matched to a gene. Per the germline V gene, CDR1 is DFQATT and CDR2 is SNEGSKA (reference sequence). The CDR3 runs to 15 residues. Here the CDR3 DNA reads TGCAGTGCTAGAGATAGGCAGGGGGGCAATCAGCCCCAGCATTTT. Translation: CSARDRQGGNQPQHF.

As for this clonotype: A junction boundary mismatches the germline segment, possibly from a read error. The chain links TRBV7-8 to TRBJ1-1; TRBD1 might be the D (5 bases). This CDR3 region has 13 residues. Germline V gene sequence: CDR1 SGHVS, CDR2 FQNEAQ. CDR3 sequence: CASSLNRNTEAFF. Written as DNA, the CDR3 is TGTGCCAGCAGCTTAAACAGGAACACTGAAGCTTTCTTC.

This chain links TRBV28 with TRBJ2-2; TRBD2 aligns across 8 bases. Germline lookup yields CDR1 MDHEN and CDR2 SYDVKM. CDR3 length: 15 residues. The J segment lost 7 bases and the V segment lost 7 bases, leaving 11 bases of the junction unmatched. The CDR3 nucleotides read TGTGCCAGCACCCCCGGCGGGGGGACTAGCGGGGAGCTGTTTTTT. Translated, it gives CASTPGGGTSGELFF.

As DNA, the CDR3 is TGTGCCATCAGTGAAACAGGGGGCGGGAGTGTCCACACTGAAGCTTTCTTT. Residues: CAISETGGGSVHTEAFF. The rearrangement uses TRBV10-3 and TRBJ1-1, with 9 bases that match TRBD1. Losses at the gene ends were 3 bases for V and 3 bases for J; bases not matched to a gene: 11. The CDR3 extends over 17 amino acids. Per germline, CDR1 ENHRY and CDR2 SYGVKD.

Turning to this clonotype: The final CDR3 position lacks the conserved phenylalanine or tryptophan, pointing to a likely read error. The DNA is left out, because the CDR3 cannot be placed on it with certainty; the CDR3 is given as TCRdb lists it. V gene TRBV20-1 combines with J gene TRBJ1-1; whether TRBD1, the table's D call, matches the DNA was not checked. The CDR3 totals 15 residues, both ends included. Germline loops: CDR1 DFQATT, CDR2 SNEGSKA (reference sequence). The CDR3: CSARPATGGRTEAFL.

This clonotype was detected ten times or more. The chain links TRBV15 to TRBJ1-1, with a possible D match to TRBD1 (5 bases). Germline V gene lookup returns CDR1 LNHNV and CDR2 YYDKDF (reference sequence). This CDR3 is 15 amino acids long. The V end lost 0 bases, the J end lost 0 bases, and 8 bases lay between the germline ends. The CDR3 loop reads CATSRDKGMNTEAFF. CDR3 DNA sequence: TGTGCCACCAGCAGAGATAAGGGGATGAACACTGAAGCTTTCTTT.

In its sample, this clonotype was seen once. The V call is TRBV7-3, the J call TRBJ2-1; possible D gene TRBD2, 6 bases. V was shortened by 5 bases and J by 9 bases, with 23 bases between the two germline ends. Germline V gives CDR1 SGHTA, CDR2 FQGTGA. This CDR3 comprises 16 residues. The CDR3 region is CASSLSGWLANGEQFF. CDR3 DNA sequence: TGTGCCAGCAGCCTCTCCGGTTGGCTAGCGAATGGTGAGCAGTTCTTC.

Ten or more counts support this clonotype. A single base separates this from a much larger clone, so it may be a read error. This is likely a read error, given that the CDR3 carries no conserved phenylalanine or tryptophan at its end. The CDR3 sequence is CASSIGQVYEQYL. The CDR3 DNA is TGTGCCAGTAGTATAGGGCAGGTCTACGAGCAGTACCTC. The gene calls are TRBV19 and TRBJ2-7; no clear D. The V end lost 1 base, the J end lost 3 bases, and 7 bases lay between the germline ends. The V gene's germline CDR1 is LNHDA and CDR2 SQIVND (reference sequence). The CDR3 consists of 13 residues.

This clonotype has a count of ten or more. V and J are TRBV6-1 and TRBJ2-3; 10 nucleotides align to TRBD1. Germline CDR1 reads MNHNS; CDR2 reads SASEGT. The CDR3 sequence is 15 residues long. V dropped 4 bases and J dropped 3; count of bases not matched to a gene: 4. CDR3 loop: CASSGDRGRTDTQYF. In DNA form, the CDR3 reads TGTGCCAGCAGTGGTGACAGGGGGCGGACAGATACGCAGTATTTT.

As regards this clonotype: Germline is not matched at one junction end, which may reflect a read error. J is TRBJ1-4 and V is TRBV9; 9 nucleotides agree with TRBD1. Germline values: CDR1 SGDLS, CDR2 YYNGEE. The length of the CDR3 is 16 residues. CDR3 coding DNA: TGTGCCGGCAGCACCCGGACAGGGGCAACTAATGGAAAACTGTTTTTT. Protein: CAGSTRTGATNGKLFF.